What follows are 2 T cell receptor beta chains derived from one specimen sequenced in a study of cytomegalovirus exposure and HLA in healthy donors. Primers included in the PCR were 60 Vbeta and 13 Jbeta primers. Profiled with immunoSEQ multiplex PCR; TCRdb holds only in-frame clones, not every one. The profile shows under 100,000 clones, 62% of them singletons. Sample: PBMCs. Receptors originate from a woman in her twenties or thirties in good health and CMV-seropositive.

The J gene is TRBJ2-7, the V gene TRBV4-1, with 8 bases that match TRBD2. The V gene end was trimmed by 0 bases and the J gene end by 7 bases; junction bases not matched to a gene: 8. CDR3 length equals 15 residues. CDR1 is MGHRA, CDR2 YSYEKL, per germline. The CDR3 sequence is CASSQDTGGLGEQYF. CDR3 sequence (DNA): TGCGCCAGCAGCCAAGATACGGGGGGGCTGGGGGAGCAGTACTTC.

This sequence joins TRBV4-1 and TRBJ1-1; D perhaps matches TRBD1 (5 bases). V lost 4 bases, J lost 4 bases, and 16 bases lay in between. The CDR3 totals 15 residues. CDR1 and CDR2 from the germline V gene are MGHRA and YSYEKL. The CDR3 DNA reads as TGCGCCAGCAGCCCCTCTGGGGGGATTAGCACTGAAGCTTTCTTT. This translates into CASSPSGGISTEAFF.